These 21 T cell receptor beta chains were sequenced from one sample in a study of pediatric ulcerative colitis (dated by TCRdb to the late 2010s). Library generation was performed with the immunoSEQ multiplex PCR assay. TCRdb re-hosts the immuneACCESS table, in-frame sequences only. Its copies lack some clones; in the studies checked, an unresolved V gene accounts for under half of them, and the cause for the rest is not known. The table for this sample lists 36,000 or so clones; 55% to 85% of them were counted only once. Together, the top ten hold about 0.7% of the sample. During colonoscopy, one to two pinch biopsies were obtained from the rectum for research. Sequences were obtained from gut tissue. The receptors derive from a boy younger than 18 with moderate ulcerative colitis.

The rearrangement joins TRBV2 to TRBJ1-4; D unclear. The CDR3 totals 14 residues. In germline, CDR1 is SNHLY, CDR2 FYNNEI. Between the trimmed V and J ends, which lost 2 bases and 4 bases, there was a span of 8 bases. CDR3 amino acids: CASSEIRINEKLFF. The CDR3 DNA follows: TGTGCCAGCAGTGAAATCAGGATTAATGAAAAACTGTTTTTT.

Comment on this clone: This CDR3 is also generated by other DNA sequences in the sample. The CDR3 here is CASSSGGWDYGYTF. CDR3 coding DNA: TGCGCCAGCAGCTCAGGAGGCTGGGACTATGGCTACACCTTC. This chain links TRBV5-1 with TRBJ1-2; D gene ambiguous. Germline V CDR1 and CDR2: SGHRS, YFSETQ. Deletions cut 3 bases from V and 3 bases from J, with 12 bases between. This CDR3 is built from 14 residues.

This rearrangement joins TRBV11-2 to TRBJ1-2; TRBD1 matches at 7 bases. V was clipped by 1 base and J by 6 bases; unmatched bases: 20. The CDR3 length is 19 residues. Germline V gene data show CDR1 as SGHAT and CDR2 as FQNNGV. CDR3 DNA: TGTGCCAGCAGCTTAGTTGTACAGGGGTCGCTTAGGTGGACGGATGGCTACACCTTC. This encodes CASSLVVQGSLRWTDGYTF.

The chain recombines TRBV11-2 with TRBJ2-7; TRBD2 is a possible D gene (6 bases). Germline V gene lookup returns CDR1 SGHAT and CDR2 FQNNGV. The V gene lost 5 bases and the J gene lost 9 bases, with 14 bases spanning the gap. The CDR3 contains 12 residues. The CDR3 coding sequence is TGTGCCAGCAGCCCGTCGAGGGAGGTGCAGTACTTC. Translation: CASSPSREVQYF.

This clone was found once. The genes are TRBV20-1 and TRBJ2-1, with D hard to call. This CDR3 spans 10 amino acids. Trimming took 0 bases from V and 7 from J, leaving 1 base between them. Germline CDR1 is DFQATT and CDR2 is SNEGSKA (reference sequence). Here the CDR3 reads CSARENEQFF. The CDR3 coding sequence is TGCAGTGCTAGAGAAAATGAGCAGTTCTTC.

The count of this clone is one. This sequence joins TRBV19 and TRBJ1-2, with D hard to call. Per the germline V gene, CDR1 is LNHDA and CDR2 is SQIVND (reference sequence). V lost 0 bases, J lost 4 bases, and 15 bases lay in between. The CDR3 loop spans 16 amino acids. The DNA for the CDR3 is TGTGCCAGTAGTATAGAGGCCCGGACTAGTTTCTATGGCTACACCTTC. It codes for CASSIEARTSFYGYTF.

The chain joins TRBV7-9 to TRBJ2-5, with D hard to call. CDR3 size: 13 residues. The germline V and J ends were trimmed by 1 base and 3 bases, with 6 bases remaining between them. Germline V gene lookup returns CDR1 SEHNR and CDR2 FQNEAQ (reference sequence). CDR3: CASSLGGKETQYF. The CDR3, as DNA: TGTGCCAGCAGCTTAGGTGGGAAAGAGACCCAGTACTTC.

This chain connects TRBV2 to TRBJ1-1, with D hard to call. V was cut by 6 bases and J by 2 bases, with 16 bases left in between. The CDR3 runs 15 residues. Germline-derived CDR1 and CDR2 are SNHLY and FYNNEI. Here the CDR3 DNA reads TGTGCCAGCAGAGCCCCGGCGCAGCTTAACACTGAAGCTTTCTTT. As protein: CASRAPAQLNTEAFF.

This clone has a single count. The chain uses TRBV2 and TRBJ1-3, with TRBD1 identical over 7 bases. Per germline, CDR1 SNHLY and CDR2 FYNNEI. This CDR3 is built from 15 residues. The trim removed 6 bases at V and 3 bases at J, leaving 8 bases unmatched. For the CDR3, the DNA is TGTGCCAGCAGCCTATATACAGGGGTTGGAAACACCATATATTTT. This translates into CASSLYTGVGNTIYF.

This rearrangement joins TRBV2 to TRBJ2-6; D is uncertain. V lost 4 bases, J lost 0 bases, and 13 bases lay in between. The CDR3 length is 17 residues. Germline CDR1 SNHLY, CDR2 FYNNEI. The CDR3 DNA sequence: TGTGCCAGCAGTGGATGGGCGCACTCCTCTGGGGCCAACGTCCTGACTTTC. Its translation: CASSGWAHSSGANVLTF.

The genes are TRBV29-1 and TRBJ1-5; tentative D call: TRBD1 (5 bases). The CDR3 covers 14 residues. Germline loops: CDR1 SQVTM, CDR2 ANQGSEA. The V and J ends lost 3 bases and 4 bases respectively, with 13 bases between them. CDR3 sequence (DNA): TGCAGCGTTGAGGAACCGGGGCCGAATCAGCCCCAGCATTTT. It yields the protein CSVEEPGPNQPQHF.

This rearrangement joins TRBV19 to TRBJ1-1, with D possibly being TRBD1 (6 bases). The CDR3 contains 15 residues. The V and J ends lost 4 bases and 0 bases respectively, with 12 bases between them. Germline CDR1 and CDR2: LNHDA and SQIVND (reference sequence). In DNA form, the CDR3 reads TGTGCCAGTAGTAGCTGGACAGAGATGAACACTGAAGCTTTCTTT. The encoded protein is CASSSWTEMNTEAFF.

CDR3 in DNA: TGTGCCAGCAGGGGACAGAGCTGGGAGCAGTTCTTC. Translated, it gives CASRGQSWEQFF. V is TRBV9 and J is TRBJ2-1, with TRBD1 identical over 7 bases. The CDR3 spans 12 residues. The V and J ends lost 5 bases and 10 bases, in that order; junction bases with no gene match: 6. The germline V gene encodes CDR1 SGDLS and CDR2 YYNGEE.

The rearrangement joins TRBV7-5 to TRBJ1-1; the table assigns TRBD1, which was not confirmed against the DNA. TRBV7-5 is a pseudogene locus. This CDR3 is 18 amino acids long. CDR3 sequence: CVRRSEAGTGGMNTEAFF. The CDR3 bases are TGTGTCAGAAGATCGGAGGCCGGGACAGGGGGCATGAACACTGAAGCTTTCTTT.

The V gene is TRBV9, the J gene TRBJ2-2; tentative D call: TRBD1 (6 bases). The V end lost 3 bases, the J end lost 3 bases, and 15 bases lay between the germline ends. Germline V lookup: CDR1 SGDLS, CDR2 YYNGEE. The CDR3 runs 16 residues. CDR3 DNA: TGTGCCAGCAGCGCCCAAACAGGGATATACACCGGGGAGCTGTTTTTT. Its protein is CASSAQTGIYTGELFF.

A single count supports this clone. The rearrangement joins TRBV18 to TRBJ2-5; either TRBD1 or TRBD2 may supply D (5 bases each). V was shortened by 6 bases and J by 4 bases, with 12 bases between the two germline ends. Germline V CDR1 and CDR2: KGHSH, LQKENI. The CDR3 consists of 13 residues. The CDR3: CASSRGRAETQYF. The CDR3 region has the DNA TGTGCCAGCTCCCGGGGCAGGGCAGAGACCCAGTACTTC.

The V call is TRBV27, the J call TRBJ2-5; D is unresolved. The CDR3 has 15 amino acids. V was clipped by 8 bases and J by 5 bases, with 21 bases between them. The germline V gene has CDR1 MNHEY and CDR2 SMNVEV (reference sequence). CDR3 loop: CASGSAGVPPETQYF. CDR3 bases: TGTGCCAGCGGCTCGGCAGGCGTCCCCCCGGAGACCCAGTACTTC.

This chain connects TRBV7-2 to TRBJ2-1, with a weak D call TRBD1 (5 bases). V dropped 6 bases and J dropped 5 bases, with 8 bases sitting between them. The CDR3 is 12 residues long. The germline V gene has CDR1 SGHTA and CDR2 FQGNSA. The CDR3 DNA follows: TGTGCCAGCAGGGGCAGGGACAATGAGCAGTTCTTC. Protein product: CASRGRDNEQFF.

This rearrangement joins TRBV7-2 to TRBJ2-3, with a possible D match to TRBD2 (6 bases). The CDR3 has 16 amino acids. Trimming took off 0 bases at V and 8 bases at J, with 18 bases between the two ends. Per the germline V gene, CDR1 is SGHTA and CDR2 is FQGNSA. CDR3: CASSLAPSGPLLTQYF. The CDR3 DNA reads as TGTGCCAGCAGCTTAGCCCCGAGCGGGCCACTCCTTACGCAGTATTTT.

In this sample, this clone turned up once. The rearrangement uses TRBV14 and TRBJ1-2; maybe TRBD1 (5 bases). The CDR3 consists of 15 residues. Germline V CDR1 and CDR2: SGHDN, FVKESK. Trimming stripped 1 base from V and 2 bases from J, with 11 bases between. DNA of the CDR3: TGTGCCAGCAGCCAAGCTGGGGGTCGGAACTATGGCTACACCTTC. Its protein product is CASSQAGGRNYGYTF.

The chain couples TRBV4-2 to TRBJ2-3; 10 bases align to TRBD2. There are 18 residues in the CDR3. The germline V gene has CDR1 LGHNA and CDR2 YNFKEQ. The V segment lost 1 base and the J segment 4 bases; nucleotides outside the gene matches: 11. The CDR3 is CASSQGTSGSLGADTQYF. The DNA of the CDR3 is TGTGCCAGCAGCCAAGGGACTAGCGGATCACTAGGGGCAGATACGCAGTATTTT.